This record looks at one T cell receptor beta chain sequence and its context. Its specificity is unknown. V dropped 2 bases and J dropped 2 bases, with 13 bases sitting between them. Germline V lookup: CDR1 SGHRS, CDR2 YFSETQ. The CDR3 is 15 amino acids. The sample is drawn from a study of CD8+ T cells in alopecia areata. Once RNA had been extracted, it was reverse transcribed into cDNA to act as the sequencing template. Only in-frame clones appear in the TCRdb table, and some are missing; sequencing was by immunoSEQ multiplex PCR. The profile covers 100,000 to 150,000 clones, with approximately 58% appearing a single time and 2.8% taken by the ten largest. Study-level results: Sharing of TCRs across patients appeared less clear than in mice, possibly for HLA-related reasons. Clonality was higher in lesional than normal scalp, especially in alopecia totalis/universalis.

The material sequenced was CD4+ T cells sorted from blood. This TCR derives from a human donor in good health. The rearrangement joins TRBV5-1 to TRBJ2-5, with a possible D match to TRBD2 (6 bases). This CDR3 reads CASSLPRGSQETQYF. Here the CDR3 DNA reads TGCGCCAGCAGCTTACCACGGGGGTCACAAGAGACCCAGTACTTC.